This TCR beta chain appears in the sequencing data of a study of cytomegalovirus exposure and HLA in healthy donors. General study points: Immune exposure information available was restricted to CMV serostatus. When the data were analyzed later, several of the most significant clusters appeared to be linked to common viral pathogens. It was reported that TCR beta sequences correctly inferred the HLA-A and HLA-B alleles for most subjects.

60 Vbeta and 13 Jbeta primers were used in PCR. TCRdb's table, derived via immunoSEQ multiplex PCR, lists solely in-frame clones and lacks some. This sample yields 100,000 or so clones, of which roughly 15% are seen a single time; roughly 0.79% belongs to the top ten. This clone was detected a few times. Its antigen remains unknown. V dropped 3 bases and J dropped 8 bases, with 16 bases sitting between them. The CDR3 is 14 amino acids. Per germline, CDR1 SGHNT and CDR2 YYREEE (reference sequence). The chain links TRBV5-4 to TRBJ2-3; D might be TRBD2 (5 bases). The TCR was taken from a female donor in good health and CMV-seronegative. The sample consisted of PBMCs. The CDR3 nucleotides read TGTGCCAGCAGCTCGGAGGTTGGCGCGTCTACGCAGTATTTT. It encodes CASSSEVGASTQYF.